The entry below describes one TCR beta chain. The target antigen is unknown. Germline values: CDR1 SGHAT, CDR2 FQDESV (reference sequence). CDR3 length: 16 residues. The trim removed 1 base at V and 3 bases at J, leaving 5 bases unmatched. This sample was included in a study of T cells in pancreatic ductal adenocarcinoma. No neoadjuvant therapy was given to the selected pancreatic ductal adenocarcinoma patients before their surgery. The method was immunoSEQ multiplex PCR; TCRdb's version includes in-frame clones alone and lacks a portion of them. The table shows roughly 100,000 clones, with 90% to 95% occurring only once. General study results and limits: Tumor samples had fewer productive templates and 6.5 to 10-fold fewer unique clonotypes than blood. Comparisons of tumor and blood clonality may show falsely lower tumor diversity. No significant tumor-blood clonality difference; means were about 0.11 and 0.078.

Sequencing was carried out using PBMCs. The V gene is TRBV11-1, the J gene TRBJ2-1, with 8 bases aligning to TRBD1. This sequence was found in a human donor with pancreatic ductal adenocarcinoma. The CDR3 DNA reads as TGTGCCAGCAGCTTAGGAACAGGGGGTATCTACAATGAGCAGTTCTTC. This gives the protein CASSLGTGGIYNEQFF.